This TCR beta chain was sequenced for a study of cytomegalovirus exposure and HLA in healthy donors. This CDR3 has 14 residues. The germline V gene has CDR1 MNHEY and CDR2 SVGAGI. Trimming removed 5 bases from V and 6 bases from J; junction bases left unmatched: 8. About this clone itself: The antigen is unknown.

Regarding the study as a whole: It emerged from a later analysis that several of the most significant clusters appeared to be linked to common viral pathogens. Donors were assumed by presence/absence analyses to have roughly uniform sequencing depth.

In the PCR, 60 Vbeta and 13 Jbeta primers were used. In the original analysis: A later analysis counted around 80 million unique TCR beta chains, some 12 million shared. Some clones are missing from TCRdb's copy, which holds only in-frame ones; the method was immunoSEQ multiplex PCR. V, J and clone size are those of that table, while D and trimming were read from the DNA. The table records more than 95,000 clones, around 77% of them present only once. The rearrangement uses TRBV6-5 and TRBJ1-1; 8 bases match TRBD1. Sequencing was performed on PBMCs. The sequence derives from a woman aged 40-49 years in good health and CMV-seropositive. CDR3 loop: CASSQTGVRAEAFF. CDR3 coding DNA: TGTGCCAGCAGTCAGACAGGGGTAAGGGCTGAAGCTTTCTTT.